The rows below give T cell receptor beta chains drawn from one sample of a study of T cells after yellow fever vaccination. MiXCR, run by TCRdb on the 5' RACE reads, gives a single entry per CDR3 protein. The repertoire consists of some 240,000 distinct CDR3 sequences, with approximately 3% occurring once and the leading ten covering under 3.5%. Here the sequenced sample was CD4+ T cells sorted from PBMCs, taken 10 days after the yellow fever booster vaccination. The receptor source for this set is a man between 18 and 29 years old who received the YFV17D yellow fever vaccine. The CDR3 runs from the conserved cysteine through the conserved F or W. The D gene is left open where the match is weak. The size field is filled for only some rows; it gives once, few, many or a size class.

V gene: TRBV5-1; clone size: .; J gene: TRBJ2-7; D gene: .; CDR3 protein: CASSSAGALTYEQYF; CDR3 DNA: TGCGCCAGCAGTTCCGCCGGGGCACTCACCTACGAGCAGTACTTC
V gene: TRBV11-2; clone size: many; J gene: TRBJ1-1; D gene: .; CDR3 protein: CASSWVGGTTEAFF; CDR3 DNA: TGTGCCAGCAGCTGGGTGGGGGGGACCACTGAAGCTTTCTTT
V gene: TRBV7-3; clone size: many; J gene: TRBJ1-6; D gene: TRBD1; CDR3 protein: CASSAGGQGRSPLHF; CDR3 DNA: TGTGCCAGCAGCGCTGGGGGACAGGGCCGTTCACCCCTCCACTTT
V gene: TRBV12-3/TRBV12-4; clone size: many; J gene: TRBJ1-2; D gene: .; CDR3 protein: CASSPDGERGYTF; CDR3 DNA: TGTGCCAGCAGCCCTGACGGGGAGAGGGGCTACACCTTC
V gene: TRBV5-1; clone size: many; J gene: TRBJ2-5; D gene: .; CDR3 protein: CASSLEVGRETQYF; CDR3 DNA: TGCGCCAGCAGCTTGGAGGTGGGGCGGGAGACCCAGTACTTC
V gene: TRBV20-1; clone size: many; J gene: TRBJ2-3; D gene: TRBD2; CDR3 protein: CSATNRRGDSTDTQYF; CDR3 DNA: TGCAGTGCTACTAACAGGCGGGGGGACAGCACAGATACGCAGTATTTT
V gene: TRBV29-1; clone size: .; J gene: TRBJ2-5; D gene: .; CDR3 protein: CSVDRDTEGSQYF; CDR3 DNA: TGCAGCGTTGACCGAGACACTGAAGGTTCCCAGTACTTC
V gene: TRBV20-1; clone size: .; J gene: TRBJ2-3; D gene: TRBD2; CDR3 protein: CSASISRRGGTGDTQYF; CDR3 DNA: TGCAGTGCTAGTATCTCAAGGCGGGGGGGCACGGGTGATACGCAGTATTTT
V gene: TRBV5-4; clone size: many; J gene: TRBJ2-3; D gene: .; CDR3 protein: CASRKGGTDTQYF; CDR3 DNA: TGTGCCAGCAGGAAGGGCGGGACAGATACGCAGTATTTT
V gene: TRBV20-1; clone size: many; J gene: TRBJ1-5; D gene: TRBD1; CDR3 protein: CSARDLGTGFPSQHF; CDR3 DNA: TGCAGTGCTAGAGATCTCGGGACAGGGTTCCCGTCCCAGCATTTT
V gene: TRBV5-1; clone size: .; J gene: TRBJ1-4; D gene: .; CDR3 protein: CASSLGGTGGNEKLFF; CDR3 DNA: TGCGCCAGCAGCTTGGGAGGGACCGGGGGTAATGAAAAACTGTTTTTT
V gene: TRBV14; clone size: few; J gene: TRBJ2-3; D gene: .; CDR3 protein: CASSQDIENTQYF; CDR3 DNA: TGTGCCAGCAGCCAAGATATCGAGAATACGCAGTATTTT
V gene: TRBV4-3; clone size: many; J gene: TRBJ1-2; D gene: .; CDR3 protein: CASSQDSFTYGYTF; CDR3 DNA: TGCGCCAGCAGCCAAGACAGCTTTACCTATGGCTACACCTTC
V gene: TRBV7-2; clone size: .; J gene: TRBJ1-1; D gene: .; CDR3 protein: CASSLAPGVAEAFF; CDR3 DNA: TGTGCCAGCAGCTTAGCCCCGGGGGTCGCTGAAGCTTTCTTT
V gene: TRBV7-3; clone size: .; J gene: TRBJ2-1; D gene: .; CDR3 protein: CASSLGDGEQFF; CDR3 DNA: TGTGCCAGCAGCTTGGGGGACGGGGAGCAGTTCTTC
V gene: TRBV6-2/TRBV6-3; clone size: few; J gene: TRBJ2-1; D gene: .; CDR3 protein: CASSSRGGRVNEQFF; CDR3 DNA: TGTGCCAGCAGTTCCCGAGGGGGGAGGGTGAATGAGCAGTTCTTC
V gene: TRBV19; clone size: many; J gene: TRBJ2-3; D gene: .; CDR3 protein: CASSRWGTDTQYF; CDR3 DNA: TGTGCCAGTAGTAGGTGGGGCACAGATACGCAGTATTTT
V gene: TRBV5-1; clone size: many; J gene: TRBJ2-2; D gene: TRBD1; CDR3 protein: CASSDRDRAGELFF; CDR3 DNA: TGCGCCAGCAGCGACCGGGACAGGGCCGGGGAGCTGTTTTTT
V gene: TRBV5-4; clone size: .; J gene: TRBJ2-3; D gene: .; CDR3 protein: CASSLGLQLETDTQYF; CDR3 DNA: TGTGCCAGCAGCTTGGGATTACAGCTGGAAACAGATACGCAGTATTTT
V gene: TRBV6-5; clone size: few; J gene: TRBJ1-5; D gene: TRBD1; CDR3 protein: CASSRRTGRQPQHF; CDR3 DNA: TGTGCCAGCAGCCGAAGGACAGGCCGGCAGCCCCAGCATTTT
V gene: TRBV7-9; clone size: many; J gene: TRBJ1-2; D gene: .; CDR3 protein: CASTYRGVDGYTF; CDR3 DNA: TGTGCCAGCACCTACCGGGGCGTTGATGGCTACACCTTC
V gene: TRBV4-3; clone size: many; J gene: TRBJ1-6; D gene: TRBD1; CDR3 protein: CASSEGQGGSYNSPLHF; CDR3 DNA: TGCGCCAGCAGCGAGGGACAGGGAGGTTCCTATAATTCACCCCTCCACTTT
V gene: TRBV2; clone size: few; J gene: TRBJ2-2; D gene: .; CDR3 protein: CASDLQANTGELFF; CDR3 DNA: TGTGCCAGCGACTTACAGGCGAACACCGGGGAGCTGTTTTTT
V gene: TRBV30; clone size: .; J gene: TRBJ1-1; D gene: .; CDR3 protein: CALGPMLNTEAFF; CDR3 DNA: TGTGCCTTGGGCCCCATGTTGAACACTGAAGCTTTCTTT
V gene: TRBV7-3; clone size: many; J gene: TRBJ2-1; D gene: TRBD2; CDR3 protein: CASSPSGGAVEQFF; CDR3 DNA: TGTGCCAGCAGCCCAAGCGGGGGGGCGGTTGAGCAGTTCTTC
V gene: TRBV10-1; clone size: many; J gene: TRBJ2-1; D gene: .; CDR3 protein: CASSDAPGGGYNEQFF; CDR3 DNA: TGCGCCAGCAGCGATGCCCCAGGGGGGGGGTACAATGAGCAGTTCTTC
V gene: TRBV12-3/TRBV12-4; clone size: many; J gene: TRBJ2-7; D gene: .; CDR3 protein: CASSFALAYF; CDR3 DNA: TGTGCCAGCAGTTTTGCTCTGGCGTACTTC
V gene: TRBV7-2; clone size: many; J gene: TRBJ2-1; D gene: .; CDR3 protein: CASSLEGRQGQFF; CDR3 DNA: TGTGCCAGCAGCTTAGAGGGTCGGCAGGGGCAGTTCTTC
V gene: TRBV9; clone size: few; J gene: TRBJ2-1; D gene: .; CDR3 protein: CASSVSGAATYNEQFF; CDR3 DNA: TGTGCCAGCAGCGTTTCCGGCGCGGCTACCTACAATGAGCAGTTCTTC
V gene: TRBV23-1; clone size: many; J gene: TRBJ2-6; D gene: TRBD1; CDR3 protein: CASSQSGQGASGANVLTF; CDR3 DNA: TGCGCCAGCAGTCAATCGGGACAGGGGGCCTCTGGGGCCAACGTCCTGACTTTC
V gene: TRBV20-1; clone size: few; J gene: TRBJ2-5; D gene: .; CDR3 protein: CRVDSRSGTQYF; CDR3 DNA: TGCAGGGTGGACAGCAGATCAGGGACCCAGTACTTC
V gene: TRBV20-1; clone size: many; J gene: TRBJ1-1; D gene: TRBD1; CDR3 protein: CSAWDRRNTEAFF; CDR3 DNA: TGCAGTGCTTGGGACAGGAGGAACACTGAAGCTTTCTTT
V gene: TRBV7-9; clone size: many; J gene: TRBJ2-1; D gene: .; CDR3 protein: CASTPKGQTLYNEQFF; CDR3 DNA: TGTGCCAGCACCCCCAAGGGGCAGACCCTTTACAATGAGCAGTTCTTC
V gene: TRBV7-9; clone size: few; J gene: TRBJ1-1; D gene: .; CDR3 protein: CASSPGAGKNTEAFF; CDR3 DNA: TGTGCCAGCAGCCCGGGCGCAGGCAAGAACACTGAAGCTTTCTTT
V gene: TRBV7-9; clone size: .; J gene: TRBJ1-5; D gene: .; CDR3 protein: CASSFVSNQPQHF; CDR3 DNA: TGTGCCAGCAGCTTTGTTAGCAATCAGCCCCAGCATTTT
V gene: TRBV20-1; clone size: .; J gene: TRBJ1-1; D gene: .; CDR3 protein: CSARVGSANTEAFF; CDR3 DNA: TGCAGTGCTAGAGTGGGTTCGGCGAACACTGAAGCTTTCTTT
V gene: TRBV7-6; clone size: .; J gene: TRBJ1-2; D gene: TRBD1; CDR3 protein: CASSLDPGGNGYTF; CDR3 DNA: TGTGCCAGCAGTTTGGACCCAGGGGGCAATGGCTACACCTTC
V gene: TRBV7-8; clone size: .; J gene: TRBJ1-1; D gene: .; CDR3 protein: CASSRGARTEAFF; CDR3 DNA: TGTGCCAGCAGCCGAGGGGCCCGTACTGAAGCTTTCTTT
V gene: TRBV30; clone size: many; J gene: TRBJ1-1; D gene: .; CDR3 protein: CAWSVGEAFF; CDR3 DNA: TGTGCCTGGAGTGTGGGTGAAGCTTTCTTT
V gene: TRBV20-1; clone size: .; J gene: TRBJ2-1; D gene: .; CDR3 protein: CSARVVGTGEQFF; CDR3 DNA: TGCAGTGCTAGAGTCGTGGGGACGGGTGAGCAGTTCTTC
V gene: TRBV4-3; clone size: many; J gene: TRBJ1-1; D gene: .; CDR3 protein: CASSQDALNTEAFF; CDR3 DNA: TGCGCCAGCAGCCAAGATGCCCTGAACACTGAAGCTTTCTTT
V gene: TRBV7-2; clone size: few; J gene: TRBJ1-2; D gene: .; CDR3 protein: CASSTRGGDISTF; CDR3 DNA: TGTGCCAGCAGCACCCGCGGGGGGGACATTAGCACCTTC
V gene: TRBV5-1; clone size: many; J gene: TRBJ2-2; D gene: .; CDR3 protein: CASSLAGANTGELFF; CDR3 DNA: TGCGCCAGCAGCTTGGCAGGGGCAAACACCGGGGAGCTGTTTTTT
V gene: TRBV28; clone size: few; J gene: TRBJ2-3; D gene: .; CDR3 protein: CASSTSTTAYRDTQYF; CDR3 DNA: TGTGCCAGCAGCACATCGACCACAGCATATAGAGATACGCAGTATTTT
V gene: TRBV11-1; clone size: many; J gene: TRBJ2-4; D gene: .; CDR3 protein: CASSFGSRAGINIQYF; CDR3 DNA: TGTGCCAGCAGCTTCGGATCGAGGGCAGGAATAAACATTCAGTACTTC
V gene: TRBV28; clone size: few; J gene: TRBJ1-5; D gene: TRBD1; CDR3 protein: CASSPHRGDQPQHF; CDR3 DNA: TGTGCCAGCAGTCCCCACAGGGGGGATCAGCCCCAGCATTTT
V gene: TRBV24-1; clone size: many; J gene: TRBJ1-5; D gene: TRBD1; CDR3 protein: CATGGQGAGQPQHF; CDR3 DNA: TGTGCCACCGGCGGGCAGGGGGCAGGTCAGCCCCAGCATTTT
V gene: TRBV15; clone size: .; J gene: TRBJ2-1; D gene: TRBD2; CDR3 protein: CATSRHVRRGGNEQFF; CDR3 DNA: TGTGCCACCAGCAGGCACGTTAGACGGGGGGGCAATGAGCAGTTCTTC
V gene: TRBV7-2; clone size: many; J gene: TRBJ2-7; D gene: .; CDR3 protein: CASSLSGGIYEQYF; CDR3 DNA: TGTGCCAGCAGCTTAAGTGGGGGGATCTACGAGCAGTACTTC
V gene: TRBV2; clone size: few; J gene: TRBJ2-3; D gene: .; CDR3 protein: CASSELEDTQYF; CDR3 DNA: TGTGCCAGCAGTGAACTGGAAGATACGCAGTATTTT
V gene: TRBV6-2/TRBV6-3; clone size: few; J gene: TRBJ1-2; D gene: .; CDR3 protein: CASSRRTTNYGYTF; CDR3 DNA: TGTGCCAGCAGCCGCCGGACCACTAACTATGGCTACACCTTC
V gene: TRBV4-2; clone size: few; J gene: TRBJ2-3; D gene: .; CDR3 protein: CASSQAGASTDTQYF; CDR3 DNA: TGTGCCAGCAGCCAAGCCGGAGCTAGCACAGATACGCAGTATTTT
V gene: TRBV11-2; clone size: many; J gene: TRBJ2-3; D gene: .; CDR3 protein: CASSLAVSRTDTQYF; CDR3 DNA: TGTGCCAGCAGCTTAGCGGTTAGCCGCACAGATACGCAGTATTTT
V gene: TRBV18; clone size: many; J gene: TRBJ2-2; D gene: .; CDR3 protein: CASSPPVNTGELFF; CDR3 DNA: TGTGCCAGCTCACCACCAGTGAACACCGGGGAGCTGTTTTTT
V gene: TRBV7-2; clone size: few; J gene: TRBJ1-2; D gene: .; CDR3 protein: CASSLKLQGRDGYTF; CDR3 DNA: TGTGCCAGCAGCTTAAAACTCCAGGGGAGGGATGGCTACACCTTC
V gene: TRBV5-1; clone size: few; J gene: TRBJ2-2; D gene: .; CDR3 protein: CASGQNQANTGELFF; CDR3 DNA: TGCGCCAGCGGACAAAACCAGGCGAACACCGGGGAGCTGTTTTTT
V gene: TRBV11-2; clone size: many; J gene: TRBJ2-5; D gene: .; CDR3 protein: CASSPSVQETQYF; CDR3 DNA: TGTGCCAGCTCTCCTTCGGTCCAAGAGACCCAGTACTTC
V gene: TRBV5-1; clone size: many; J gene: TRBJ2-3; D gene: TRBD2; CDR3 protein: CASSFRGGTDTQYF; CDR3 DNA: TGCGCCAGCAGCTTTCGGGGAGGGACAGATACGCAGTATTTT
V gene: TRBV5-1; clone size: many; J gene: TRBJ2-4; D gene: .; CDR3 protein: CASSLTGVINIQYF; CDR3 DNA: TGCGCCAGCAGCTTGACTGGGGTTATAAACATTCAGTACTTC